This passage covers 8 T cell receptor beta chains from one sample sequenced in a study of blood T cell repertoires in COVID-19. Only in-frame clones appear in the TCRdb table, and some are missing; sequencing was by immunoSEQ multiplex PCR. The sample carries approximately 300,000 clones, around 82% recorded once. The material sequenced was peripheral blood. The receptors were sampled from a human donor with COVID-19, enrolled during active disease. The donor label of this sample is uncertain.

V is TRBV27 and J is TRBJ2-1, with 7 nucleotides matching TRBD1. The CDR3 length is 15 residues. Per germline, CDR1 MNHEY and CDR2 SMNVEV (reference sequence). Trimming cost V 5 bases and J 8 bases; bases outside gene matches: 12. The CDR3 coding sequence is TGTGCCAGCAGTCCCCTTGAGGGGGCAACGGATGAGCAGTTCTTC. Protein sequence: CASSPLEGATDEQFF.

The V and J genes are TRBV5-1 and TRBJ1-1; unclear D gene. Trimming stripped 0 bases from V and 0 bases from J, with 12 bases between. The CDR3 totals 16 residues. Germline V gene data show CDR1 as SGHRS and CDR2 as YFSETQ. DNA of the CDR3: TGCGCCAGCAGCTTGGGGAGGACCCCGATGAACACTGAAGCTTTCTTT. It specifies CASSLGRTPMNTEAFF.

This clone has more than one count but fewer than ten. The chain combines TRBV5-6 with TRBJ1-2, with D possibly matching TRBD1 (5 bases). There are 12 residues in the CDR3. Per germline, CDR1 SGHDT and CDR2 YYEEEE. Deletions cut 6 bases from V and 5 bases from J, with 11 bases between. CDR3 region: CASTIGGYGYTF. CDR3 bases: TGTGCCAGCACTATCGGGGGATATGGCTACACCTTC.

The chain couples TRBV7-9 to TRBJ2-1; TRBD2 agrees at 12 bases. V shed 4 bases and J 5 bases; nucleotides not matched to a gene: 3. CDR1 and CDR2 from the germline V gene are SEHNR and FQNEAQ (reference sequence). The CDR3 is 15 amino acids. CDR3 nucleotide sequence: TGTGCCAGCAGCTCAGGACTAGCGGGAAACAATGAGCAGTTCTTC. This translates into CASSSGLAGNNEQFF.

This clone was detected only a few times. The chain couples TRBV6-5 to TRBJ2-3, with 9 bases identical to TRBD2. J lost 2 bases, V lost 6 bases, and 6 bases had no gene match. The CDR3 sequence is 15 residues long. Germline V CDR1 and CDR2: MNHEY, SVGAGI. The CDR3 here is CASSPLAGNTDTQYF. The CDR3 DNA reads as TGTGCCAGCAGCCCACTAGCGGGTAACACAGATACGCAGTATTTT.

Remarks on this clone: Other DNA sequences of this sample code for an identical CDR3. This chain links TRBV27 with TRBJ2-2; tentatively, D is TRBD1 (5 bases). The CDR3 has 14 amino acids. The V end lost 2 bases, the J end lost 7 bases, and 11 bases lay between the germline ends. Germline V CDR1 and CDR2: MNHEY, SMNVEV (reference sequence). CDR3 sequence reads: CASSLTGRNGELFF. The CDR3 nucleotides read TGTGCCAGCAGTTTAACAGGTCGGAACGGGGAGCTGTTTTTT.

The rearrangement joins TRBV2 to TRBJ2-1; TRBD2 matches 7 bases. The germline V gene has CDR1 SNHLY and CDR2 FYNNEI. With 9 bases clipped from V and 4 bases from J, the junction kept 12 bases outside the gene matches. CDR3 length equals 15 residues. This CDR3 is CASNPREVVYNEQFF. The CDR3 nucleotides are TGTGCCAGTAACCCCCGGGAGGTAGTTTACAATGAGCAGTTCTTC. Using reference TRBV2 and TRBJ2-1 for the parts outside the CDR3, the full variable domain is EPEVTQTPSHQVTQMGQEVILRCVPISNHLYFYWYRQILGQKVEFLVSFYNNEISEKSEIFDDQFSVERPDGSNFTLKIRSTKLEDSAMYFCASNPREVVYNEQFFGPGTRLTVL.

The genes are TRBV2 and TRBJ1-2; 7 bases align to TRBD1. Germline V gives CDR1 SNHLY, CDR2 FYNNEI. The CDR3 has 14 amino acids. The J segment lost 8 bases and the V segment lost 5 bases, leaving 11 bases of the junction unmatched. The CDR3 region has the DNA TGTGCCAGCAGTACGGGACAGCCCCTCCGAGGCTACACCTTC. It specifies CASSTGQPLRGYTF. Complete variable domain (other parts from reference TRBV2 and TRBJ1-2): EPEVTQTPSHQVTQMGQEVILRCVPISNHLYFYWYRQILGQKVEFLVSFYNNEISEKSEIFDDQFSVERPDGSNFTLKIRSTKLEDSAMYFCASSTGQPLRGYTFGSGTRLTVV.